This is a list of T cell receptor beta chains from one sample in a study of T cell repertoires in cytomegalovirus infection. TCRdb reanalysed the reads using MiXCR and keeps one entry per CDR3 protein. Among roughly 180,000 distinct CDR3 sequences listed, roughly 17% were seen once. The sample taken for sequencing was CD8+ T cells from PBMCs. All receptors come from a human donor in good health (CMV status not recorded). Some clones in this sample may be carry-over from other donors' samples. The CDR3 runs from the conserved cysteine through the conserved F or W. D genes are given only for firm matches. Where a row states a size, it is once, few, many or the class of an expanded clone; other rows omit it.

j_call clone_size d_call v_call cdr3_aa cdr3_nt
TRBJ1-4 few - TRBV7-9 CASSLPRENEKLFF TGTGCCAGCAGCTTGCCCAGGGAGAATGAAAAACTGTTTTTT
TRBJ2-5 - - TRBV4-1 CASSLSPSGTPGETQYF TGCGCCAGCAGCCTCTCCCCTTCGGGGACGCCGGGGGAGACCCAGTACTTC
TRBJ2-7 few - TRBV7-9 CASSVVGGPYEQYF TGTGCCAGCAGCGTGGTGGGGGGTCCCTACGAGCAGTACTTC
TRBJ2-5 few - TRBV20-1 CSADTTLTGSETQYF TGCAGTGCTGACACCACGTTGACGGGTTCAGAGACCCAGTACTTC
TRBJ2-1 few - TRBV7-9 CASSSPGETYNEQFF TGTGCCAGCAGCTCCCCGGGAGAGACCTACAATGAGCAGTTCTTC
TRBJ1-5 - - TRBV19 CASSISGAANSNQPQHF TGTGCCAGTAGTATATCGGGGGCTGCGAATAGCAATCAGCCCCAGCATTTT
TRBJ1-2 few TRBD1 TRBV7-3 CASSRGQGSGGYTF TGTGCCAGCAGCAGGGGACAGGGATCGGGCGGCTACACCTTC
TRBJ2-7 - TRBD1 TRBV7-7 CASSLGPGQGYEQYF TGTGCTAGCAGCTTAGGCCCGGGACAGGGTTACGAGCAGTACTTC
TRBJ1-1 - - TRBV12-3/TRBV12-4 CASSLWGANTEAFF TGTGCCAGCAGTTTATGGGGGGCAAACACTGAAGCTTTCTTT
TRBJ1-4 few TRBD1 TRBV25-1 CASSEGRDRGRTTNEKLFF TGTGCCAGCAGTGAAGGCCGGGACAGGGGGCGTACAACTAATGAAAAACTGTTTTTT
TRBJ1-1 - TRBD1 TRBV6-1 CASSENRGMKTEAFF TGTGCCAGCAGTGAAAACAGGGGGATGAAGACTGAAGCTTTCTTT
TRBJ2-7 few - TRBV7-9 CASTHRAGEFGEQYF TGTGCCAGCACTCATAGGGCAGGGGAGTTCGGCGAGCAGTACTTC
TRBJ1-5 - - TRBV4-3 CASSQSEGGNQPQHF TGCGCCAGCAGCCAAAGTGAGGGAGGCAATCAGCCCCAGCATTTT
TRBJ1-2 - TRBD1 TRBV7-2 CARLPGGYYGYTF TGTGCCAGATTGCCAGGGGGGTACTATGGCTACACCTTC
TRBJ1-1 - - TRBV4-1 CASSQDYTEAFF TGCGCCAGCAGCCAAGACTACACTGAAGCTTTCTTT
TRBJ1-1 many - TRBV7-8 CASSLGRGIHTEAFF TGTGCCAGCAGCTTAGGGCGGGGGATTCACACTGAAGCTTTCTTT
TRBJ2-2 - - TRBV7-8 CASTPGYANTGELFF TGTGCCAGCACCCCCGGCTACGCGAACACCGGGGAGCTGTTTTTT
TRBJ2-3 - TRBD2 TRBV10-3 CAVTSGGNTDTQYF TGTGCCGTCACTAGCGGGGGTAACACAGATACGCAGTATTTT
TRBJ2-5 - TRBD2 TRBV7-3 CASSLGLAALGETQYF TGTGCCAGCAGCCTGGGACTAGCAGCCCTCGGTGAGACCCAGTACTTC
TRBJ2-7 many - TRBV7-2 CASTPGGTYEQYF TGTGCCAGCACCCCTGGAGGGACCTACGAGCAGTACTTC
TRBJ2-7 few - TRBV5-6 CASSRRQDYEQYF TGTGCCAGCAGCCGGAGACAGGACTACGAGCAGTACTTC
TRBJ1-6 few TRBD1 TRBV20-1 CSATGTGASPLHF TGCAGTGCCACCGGGACAGGGGCTTCACCCCTCCACTTT
TRBJ2-7 - - TRBV7-2 CASSPREGVLPYEQYF TGTGCCAGCAGTCCCCGCGAAGGGGTCTTACCGTACGAGCAGTACTTC
TRBJ1-1 - - TRBV5-6 CASSLWGGAEAFF TGTGCCAGCAGCTTGTGGGGTGGGGCAGAAGCTTTCTTT
TRBJ1-6 many - TRBV7-2 CASSLVYGGKDSPLHF TGTGCCAGCAGCTTAGTGTACGGGGGTAAGGATTCACCCCTCCACTTT